This TCR beta chain comes out of a study of OX40 agonist ivuxolimab in advanced cancers. Findings of the study overall: Clonal expansion from baseline to week 6 occurred in both CD4+ and CD8+ T cells.

Method: immunoSEQ multiplex PCR; TCRdb's copy keeps in-frame clones and lacks some. The sample shows roughly 100,000 clones, roughly 91% of them seen only once. Trimming removed 3 bases from V and 2 bases from J, with 4 bases in between. CDR1 is WSHSY, CDR2 SAAADI, per germline. The CDR3 runs to 12 residues. On this clone: The antigen is undetermined.

With baseline, cycle 4 day 1, and cycle 7 day 1 as timepoints, blood was sampled. The sample consisted of CD4+ or CD8+ T cells sorted from blood, taken in a trial of the OX40 agonist ivuxolimab. This rearrangement joins TRBV10-2 to TRBJ1-2; D is ambiguous. This clonotype originated in an adult with an advanced solid tumor such as melanoma, head and neck, liver or kidney cancer. The DNA of the CDR3 is TGCGCCAGCAGTGAATTGAACTATGGCTACACCTTC. Its translation is CASSELNYGYTF.